This T cell receptor (beta chain) emerged from a study of cytomegalovirus exposure and HLA in healthy donors. The CDR3 runs to 14 residues. J lost 8 bases, V lost 4 bases, and 5 bases had no gene match. Looked up from germline, CDR1 is MNHEY and CDR2 is SVGAGI. PCR involved 60 Vbeta and 13 Jbeta primers. Some clones are missing from TCRdb's copy, which holds only in-frame ones; the method was immunoSEQ multiplex PCR. The table records about 98,000 clones, about three quarters of them present only once. V and J are TRBV6-5 and TRBJ1-6, with 7 bases lining up with TRBD1. Sequencing input: PBMCs. This TCR was recovered from a human donor in good health. Here the CDR3 reads CASSSGGSDSPLHF. As DNA, the CDR3 is TGTGCCAGCAGTTCAGGGGGATCCGATTCACCCCTCCACTTT.